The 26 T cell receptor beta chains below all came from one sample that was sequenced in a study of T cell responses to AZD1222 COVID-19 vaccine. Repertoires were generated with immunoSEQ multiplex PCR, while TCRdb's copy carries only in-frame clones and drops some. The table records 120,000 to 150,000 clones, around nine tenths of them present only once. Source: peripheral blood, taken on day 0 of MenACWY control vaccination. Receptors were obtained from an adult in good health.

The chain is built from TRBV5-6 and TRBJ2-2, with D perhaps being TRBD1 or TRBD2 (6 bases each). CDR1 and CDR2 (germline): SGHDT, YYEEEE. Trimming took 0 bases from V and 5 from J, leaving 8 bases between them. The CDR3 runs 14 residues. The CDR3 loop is CASSLGGGTGELFF. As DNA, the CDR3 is TGTGCCAGCAGCTTGGGAGGGGGGACCGGGGAGCTGTTTTTT.

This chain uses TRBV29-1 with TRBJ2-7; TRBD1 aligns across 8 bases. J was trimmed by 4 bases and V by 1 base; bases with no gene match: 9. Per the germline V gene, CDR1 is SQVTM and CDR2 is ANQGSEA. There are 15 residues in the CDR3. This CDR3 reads CSVEVVGTGPYEQYF. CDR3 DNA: TGCAGCGTTGAAGTGGTAGGGACAGGACCTTACGAGCAGTACTTC.

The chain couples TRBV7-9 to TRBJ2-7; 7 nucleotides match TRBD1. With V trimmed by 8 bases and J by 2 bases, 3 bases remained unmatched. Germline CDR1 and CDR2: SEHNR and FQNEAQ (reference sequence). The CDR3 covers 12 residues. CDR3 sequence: CASQGTAYEQYF. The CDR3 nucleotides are TGTGCCAGCCAAGGGACAGCCTACGAGCAGTACTTC.

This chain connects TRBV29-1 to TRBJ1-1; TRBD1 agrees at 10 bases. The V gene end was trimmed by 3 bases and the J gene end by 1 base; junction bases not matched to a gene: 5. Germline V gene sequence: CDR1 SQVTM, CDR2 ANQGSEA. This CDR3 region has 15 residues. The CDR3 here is CSVDRTGGPNTEAFF. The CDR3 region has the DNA TGCAGCGTTGATAGGACAGGGGGACCGAACACTGAAGCTTTCTTT.

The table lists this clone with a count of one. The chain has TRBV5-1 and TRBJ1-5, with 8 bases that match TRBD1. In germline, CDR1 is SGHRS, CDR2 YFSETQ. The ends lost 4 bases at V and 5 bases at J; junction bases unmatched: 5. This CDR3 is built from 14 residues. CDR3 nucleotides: TGCGCCAGCAGCCCCGACAGGGGAGATCAGCCCCAGCATTTT. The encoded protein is CASSPDRGDQPQHF.

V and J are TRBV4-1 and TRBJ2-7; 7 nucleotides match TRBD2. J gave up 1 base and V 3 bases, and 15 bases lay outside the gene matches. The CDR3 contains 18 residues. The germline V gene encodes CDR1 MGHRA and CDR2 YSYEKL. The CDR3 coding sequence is TGCGCCAGCAGCCATCTCAGAGGAGCTAGCGGATCTTCCTACGAGCAGTACTTC. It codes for CASSHLRGASGSSYEQYF.

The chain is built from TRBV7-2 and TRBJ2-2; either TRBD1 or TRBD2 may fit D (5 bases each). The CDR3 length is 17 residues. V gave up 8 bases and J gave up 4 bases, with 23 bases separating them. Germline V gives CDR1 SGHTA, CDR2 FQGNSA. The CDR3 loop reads CASATLPGGLGTGELFF. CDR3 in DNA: TGTGCCAGCGCCACTCTCCCTGGGGGTTTAGGCACCGGGGAGCTGTTTTTT.

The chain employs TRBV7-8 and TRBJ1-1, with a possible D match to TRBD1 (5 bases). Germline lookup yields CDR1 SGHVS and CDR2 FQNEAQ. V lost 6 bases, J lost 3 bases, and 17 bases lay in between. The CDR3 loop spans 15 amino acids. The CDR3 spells CASSLLFGGDTEAFF. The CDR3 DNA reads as TGTGCCAGCAGTCTCCTATTTGGGGGGGACACTGAAGCTTTCTTT.

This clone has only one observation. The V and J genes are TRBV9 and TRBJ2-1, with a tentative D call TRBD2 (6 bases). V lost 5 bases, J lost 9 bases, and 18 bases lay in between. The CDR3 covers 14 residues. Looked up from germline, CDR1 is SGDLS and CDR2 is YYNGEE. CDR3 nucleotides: TGTGCCAGCAGTCTACTAGAGCGGGCGGGTGAGCAGTTCTTC. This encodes CASSLLERAGEQFF.

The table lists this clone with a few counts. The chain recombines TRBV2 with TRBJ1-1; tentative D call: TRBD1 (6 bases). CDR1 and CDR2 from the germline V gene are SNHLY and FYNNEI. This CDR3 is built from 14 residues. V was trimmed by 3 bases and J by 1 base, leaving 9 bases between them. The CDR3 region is CASSDGGRNTEAFF. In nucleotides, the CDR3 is TGTGCCAGCAGTGATGGGGGGCGGAACACTGAAGCTTTCTTT.

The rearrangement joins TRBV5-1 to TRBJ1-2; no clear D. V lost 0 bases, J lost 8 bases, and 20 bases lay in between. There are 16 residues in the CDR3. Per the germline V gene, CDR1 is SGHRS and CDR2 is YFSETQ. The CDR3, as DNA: TGCGCCAGCAGCTTGGCCGTAGAGGGCCCCTTTTACGGCTACACCTTC. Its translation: CASSLAVEGPFYGYTF.

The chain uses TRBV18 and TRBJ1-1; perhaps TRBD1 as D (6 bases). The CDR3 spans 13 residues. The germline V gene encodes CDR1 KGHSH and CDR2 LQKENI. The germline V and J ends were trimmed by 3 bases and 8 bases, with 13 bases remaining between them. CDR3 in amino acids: CASSPYREGEAFF. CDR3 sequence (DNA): TGTGCCAGCTCACCTTACAGGGAGGGGGAAGCTTTCTTT.

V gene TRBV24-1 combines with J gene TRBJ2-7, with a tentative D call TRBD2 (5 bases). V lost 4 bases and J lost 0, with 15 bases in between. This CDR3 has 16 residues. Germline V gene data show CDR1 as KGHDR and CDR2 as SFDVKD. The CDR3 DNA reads TGTGCCACCAGTGACGGCGGACTCCTGAGCTCCTACGAGCAGTACTTC. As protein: CATSDGGLLSSYEQYF.

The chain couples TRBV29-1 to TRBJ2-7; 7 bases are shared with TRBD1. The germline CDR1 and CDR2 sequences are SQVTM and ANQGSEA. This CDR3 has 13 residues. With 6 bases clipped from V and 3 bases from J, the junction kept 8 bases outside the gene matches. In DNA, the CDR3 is TGCAGCGTCCGGACAGGAGACCTCTACGAGCAGTACTTC. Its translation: CSVRTGDLYEQYF.

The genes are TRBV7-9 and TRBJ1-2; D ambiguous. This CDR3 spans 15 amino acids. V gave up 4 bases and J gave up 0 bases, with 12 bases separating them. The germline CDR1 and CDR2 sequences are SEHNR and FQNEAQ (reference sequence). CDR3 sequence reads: CASSSPIEANYGYTF. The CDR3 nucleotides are TGTGCCAGCAGCTCCCCGATAGAGGCTAACTATGGCTACACCTTC.

The CDR3 spells CATSEGQGIEEKLFF. The CDR3 nucleotides read TGTGCCACCAGTGAGGGCCAGGGGATTGAGGAAAAACTGTTTTTT. The chain links TRBV24-1 to TRBJ1-4, with D maybe TRBD1 (6 bases). The germline V and J ends were trimmed by 4 bases and 8 bases, with 16 bases remaining between them. Germline V gene data show CDR1 as KGHDR and CDR2 as SFDVKD. The CDR3 has 15 residues.

CDR3 region: CASSQRPGTSSYEQYF. Written as DNA, the CDR3 is TGCGCCAGCAGCCAGAGACCCGGGACTTCTTCCTACGAGCAGTACTTC. This chain connects TRBV4-1 to TRBJ2-7, with D possibly TRBD2 on 6 matching bases. Per the germline V gene, CDR1 is MGHRA and CDR2 is YSYEKL. Trimming cost V 3 bases and J 1 base, with 16 bases left between them. The CDR3 is 16 amino acids.

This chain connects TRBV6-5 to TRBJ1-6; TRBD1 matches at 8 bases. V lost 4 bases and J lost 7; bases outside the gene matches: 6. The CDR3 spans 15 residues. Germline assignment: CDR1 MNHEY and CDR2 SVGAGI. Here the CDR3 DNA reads TGTGCCAGCAGTTCCCCCAGGGGGCAAAATTCACCCCTCCACTTT. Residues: CASSSPRGQNSPLHF.

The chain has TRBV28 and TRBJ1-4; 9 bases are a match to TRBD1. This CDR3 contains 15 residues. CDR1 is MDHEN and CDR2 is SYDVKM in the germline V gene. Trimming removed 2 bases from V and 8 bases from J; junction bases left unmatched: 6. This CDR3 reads CASSLGGQGGEKLFF. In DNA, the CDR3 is TGTGCCAGCAGTTTAGGGGGACAGGGTGGCGAAAAACTGTTTTTT.

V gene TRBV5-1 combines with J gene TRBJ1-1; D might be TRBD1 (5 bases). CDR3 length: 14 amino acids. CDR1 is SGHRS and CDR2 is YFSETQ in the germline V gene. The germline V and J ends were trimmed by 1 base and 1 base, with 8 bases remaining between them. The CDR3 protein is CASSLTGKNTEAFF. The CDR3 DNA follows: TGCGCCAGCAGCTTGACAGGCAAGAACACTGAAGCTTTCTTT.

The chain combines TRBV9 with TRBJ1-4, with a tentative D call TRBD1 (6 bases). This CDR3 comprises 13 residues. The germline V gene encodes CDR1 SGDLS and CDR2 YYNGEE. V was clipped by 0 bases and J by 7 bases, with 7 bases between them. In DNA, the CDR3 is TGTGCCAGCAGCGTAGGAGGGGGTGAAAAACTGTTTTTT. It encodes CASSVGGGEKLFF.

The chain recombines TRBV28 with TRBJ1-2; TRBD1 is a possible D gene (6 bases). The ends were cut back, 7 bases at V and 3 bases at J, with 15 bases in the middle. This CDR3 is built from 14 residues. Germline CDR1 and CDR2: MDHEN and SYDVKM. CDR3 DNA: TGTGCCAGCACCCAGGGAGGGGGGGACTATGGCTACACCTTC. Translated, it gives CASTQGGGDYGYTF.

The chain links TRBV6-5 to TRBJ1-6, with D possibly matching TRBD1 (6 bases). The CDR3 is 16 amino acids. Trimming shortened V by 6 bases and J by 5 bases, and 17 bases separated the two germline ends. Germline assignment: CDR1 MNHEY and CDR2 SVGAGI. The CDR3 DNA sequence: TGTGCCAGCAGCTACGGGACAAATTGGAATAATTCACCCCTCCACTTT. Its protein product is CASSYGTNWNNSPLHF.

The CDR3 protein is CASSLTGVRDEQYF. CDR3 in DNA: TGTGCCAGTAGCCTGACAGGGGTTAGGGACGAGCAGTACTTC. The chain recombines TRBV19 with TRBJ2-7; 8 bases align to TRBD1. The germline gives CDR1 LNHDA, CDR2 SQIVND (reference sequence). J gave up 5 bases and V 6 bases, and 9 bases lay outside the gene matches. The CDR3 has 14 amino acids.

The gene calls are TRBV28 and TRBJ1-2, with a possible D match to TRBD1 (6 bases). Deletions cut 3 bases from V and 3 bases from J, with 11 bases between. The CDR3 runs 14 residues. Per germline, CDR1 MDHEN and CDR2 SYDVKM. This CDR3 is CASSFRGRDYGYTF. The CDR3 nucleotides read TGTGCCAGCAGTTTCAGGGGTCGTGACTATGGCTACACCTTC.

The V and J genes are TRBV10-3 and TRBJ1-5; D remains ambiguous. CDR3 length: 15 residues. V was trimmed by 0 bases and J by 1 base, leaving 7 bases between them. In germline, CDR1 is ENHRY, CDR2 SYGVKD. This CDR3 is CAISESDRSNQPQHF. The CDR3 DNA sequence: TGTGCCATCAGTGAGTCGGATAGAAGCAATCAGCCCCAGCATTTT.